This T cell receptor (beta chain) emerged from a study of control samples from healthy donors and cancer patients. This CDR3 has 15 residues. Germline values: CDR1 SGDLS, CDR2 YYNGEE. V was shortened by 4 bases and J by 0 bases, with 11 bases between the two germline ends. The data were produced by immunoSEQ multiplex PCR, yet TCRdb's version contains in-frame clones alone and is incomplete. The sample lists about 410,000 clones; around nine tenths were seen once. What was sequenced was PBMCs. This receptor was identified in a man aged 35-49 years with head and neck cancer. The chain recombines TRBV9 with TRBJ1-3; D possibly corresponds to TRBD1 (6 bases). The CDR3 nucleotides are TGTGCCAGCAGCCCGACGGGGGCCTCTGGAAACACCATATATTTT. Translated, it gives CASSPTGASGNTIYF.